This T cell receptor beta chain stems from a study of blood T cell repertoires in COVID-19. Turning to the study itself: Some COVID-19 samples were acute and others convalescent; all came from the United States, Italy and Spain. PBMCs, B-cell-depleted T cells, or T cells were the source of the cDNA or gDNA that made up the material.

The CDR3 is made up of 11 amino acids. Trimming removed 1 base at V and 15 bases at J, with 10 bases between. Germline CDR1 reads LGHDT; CDR2 reads YNNKEL (reference sequence). Study processing details: Amplification from reference gene primers served as the basis for estimated nucleated cell counts. Here immunoSEQ multiplex PCR was the method, and the copy in TCRdb shows in-frame clones only, minus some. Clonal size and the V and J genes are those of that table, whereas D and trimming came from the DNA. The sample holds around 81,000 clones, 88% seen once. This receptor was obtained from a man aged 65 to 79 with acute or convalescent COVID-19. The rearrangement links TRBV3-1 (or the pseudogene TRBV3-2) to TRBJ2-1; tentative D call: TRBD2 (6 bases). The sample was peripheral blood. CDR3 DNA sequence: TGTGCCAGCAGCCAAGCGGGAGAGGCGTTCTTC. Encoded protein: CASSQAGEAFF.